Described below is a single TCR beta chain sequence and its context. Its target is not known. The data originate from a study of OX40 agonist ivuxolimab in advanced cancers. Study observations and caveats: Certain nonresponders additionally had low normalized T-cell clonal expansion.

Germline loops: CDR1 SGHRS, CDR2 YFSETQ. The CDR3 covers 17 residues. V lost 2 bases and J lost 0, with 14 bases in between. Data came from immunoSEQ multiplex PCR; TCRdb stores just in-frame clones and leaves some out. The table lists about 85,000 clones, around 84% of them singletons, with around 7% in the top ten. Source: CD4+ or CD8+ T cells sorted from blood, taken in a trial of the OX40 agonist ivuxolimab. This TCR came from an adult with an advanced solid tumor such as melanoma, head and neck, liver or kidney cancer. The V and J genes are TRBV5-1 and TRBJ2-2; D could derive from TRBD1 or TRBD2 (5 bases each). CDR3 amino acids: CASSFFGDRSNTGELFF. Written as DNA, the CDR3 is TGCGCCAGCAGCTTTTTCGGGGACCGATCGAACACCGGGGAGCTGTTTTTT.